A selection of T cell receptor beta chains follows, all from one sample in a study of blood T cell repertoires in COVID-19. Only in-frame clones appear in the TCRdb table, and some are missing; sequencing was by immunoSEQ multiplex PCR. The sample has around 70,000 clones, 82% seen once. The sequencing sample was made of peripheral blood. The origin of the receptors is a man between 60 and 75 years old with acute or convalescent COVID-19. Both conserved end residues are part of each CDR3. Each record gives: J gene, V gene, D gene, clone size, CDR3 protein, CDR3 DNA. The D gene is left open where the match is weak. Size is omitted from some rows. Given values are once, few, many or a class for expanded clones.

TRBJ2-5	TRBV5-4	TRBD2	-	CASSPQPWGGHQETQYF	TGTGCCAGCAGCCCCCAGCCCTGGGGGGGTCACCAAGAGACCCAGTACTTC
TRBJ1-5	TRBV6-5	TRBD1	-	CASSAGGNRQPQHF	TGTGCCAGCAGCGCAGGGGGCAACAGACAGCCCCAGCATTTT
TRBJ2-5	TRBV7-2	-	-	CASSPRTSMGETQYF	TGTGCCAGCAGCCCCCGGACATCAATGGGAGAGACCCAGTACTTC
TRBJ1-5	TRBV19	-	-	CASSILDITFNQPQHF	TGTGCCAGTAGTATTTTGGACATCACGTTCAATCAGCCCCAGCATTTT
TRBJ2-5	TRBV6-5	TRBD2	few	CASKPGGHQLGTQYF	TGTGCCAGCAAACCGGGGGGGCACCAGTTAGGGACCCAGTACTTC
TRBJ1-2	TRBV19	-	-	CASTGINYGYTF	TGTGCCAGTACAGGGATCAACTATGGCTACACCTTC
TRBJ2-2	TRBV6-2/TRBV6-3	TRBD1	-	CASSRNRGGGELFF	TGTGCCAGCAGTCGGAACAGGGGCGGCGGGGAGCTGTTTTTT
TRBJ2-7	TRBV5-4	-	-	CASSRDSYRHEQYF	TGTGCCAGCAGCCGGGACTCCTACCGCCACGAGCAGTACTTC
TRBJ1-3	TRBV7-2	-	-	CASSRDISSGNTIYF	TGTGCCAGCAGCCGGGACATATCCTCTGGAAACACCATATATTTT
TRBJ1-6	TRBV3-1/TRBV3-2	TRBD1	once	CASSSGQGVNSPLHF	TGTGCCAGCAGCTCGGGACAGGGGGTGAATTCACCCCTCCACTTT
TRBJ1-1	TRBV7-2	-	-	CASSLGGSSTEAFF	TGTGCCAGCAGCTTAGGAGGGAGTAGTACTGAAGCTTTCTTT
TRBJ1-1	TRBV6-5	-	-	CASSLHGGRVNTEAFF	TGTGCCAGCAGTTTACACGGGGGAAGGGTTAACACTGAAGCTTTCTTT
TRBJ2-4	TRBV4-1	TRBD1	-	CASSAGTGTTLAKNIQYF	TGCGCCAGCAGCGCTGGGACAGGCACTACTCTAGCCAAAAACATTCAGTACTTC
TRBJ1-1	TRBV7-2	TRBD1	few	CASSPRTGGTMYAFF	TGTGCCAGCAGCCCCCGGACAGGGGGAACAATGTATGCTTTCTTT
TRBJ1-5	TRBV2	-	once	CASSRNNKGEPQHF	TGTGCCAGCAGTCGAAATAACAAGGGGGAGCCCCAGCATTTT
TRBJ1-1	TRBV5-1	-	-	CASSSTQGLPNTEAFF	TGCGCCAGCAGCTCCACCCAGGGACTACCGAACACTGAAGCTTTCTTT
TRBJ1-6	TRBV15	-	-	CATQAVYNSPLHF	TGTGCCACCCAGGCAGTCTATAATTCACCCCTCCACTTT
TRBJ1-4	TRBV19	-	-	CASSVGALSEKLFF	TGTGCCAGTAGTGTGGGGGCTTTGAGTGAAAAACTGTTTTTT
TRBJ2-7	TRBV7-5	-	once	CARSHLSPVRGSGEQYF	TGTGCCAGAAGCCATCTATCCCCCGTCAGGGGCTCGGGTGAGCAGTACTTC
TRBJ2-2	TRBV5-1	TRBD2	-	CASSLQLAGLSTGELFF	TGCGCCAGCAGCTTGCAACTAGCGGGGTTGAGCACCGGGGAGCTGTTTTTT
TRBJ2-6	TRBV7-7	TRBD1	once	CASSPLNSGGAVGANVLTF	TGTGCCAGCAGCCCGCTAAATTCAGGGGGCGCGGTTGGGGCCAACGTCCTGACTTTC
TRBJ2-3	TRBV7-9	-	-	CASSPSTDTQYF	TGTGCCAGCAGCCCATCCACAGATACGCAGTATTTT
TRBJ2-2	TRBV11-3	TRBD2	-	CASCPRAGGGTGELFF	TGTGCCAGCTGCCCCCGAGCGGGGGGGGGAACCGGGGAGCTGTTTTTT
TRBJ1-2	TRBV11-2	TRBD1	-	CASSPRRGTGAGYTF	TGTGCCAGCAGCCCCAGACGAGGGACAGGGGCCGGCTACACCTTC
TRBJ2-5	TRBV24-1	-	-	CATSDLGGNQETQYF	TGTGCCACCAGTGATTTAGGGGGAAACCAAGAGACCCAGTACTTC
TRBJ2-6	TRBV27	TRBD1	once	CASSSDRAGANVLTF	TGTGCCAGCAGTTCGGACAGGGCTGGGGCCAACGTCCTGACTTTC
TRBJ2-1	TRBV7-7	TRBD2	-	CASSSGLPGNNEQFF	TGTGCCAGCAGTTCGGGACTACCGGGGAACAATGAGCAGTTCTTC
TRBJ2-1	TRBV7-2	-	-	CASSRVTYAYNEQFF	TGTGCCAGCAGCAGAGTTACCTATGCCTACAATGAGCAGTTCTTC
TRBJ1-6	TRBV6-5	TRBD1	few	CASRDSLNSPLHF	TGTGCCAGCCGGGACAGTCTTAATTCACCCCTCCACTTT
TRBJ1-1	TRBV14	TRBD1	once	CASSQNRGTEAFF	TGTGCCAGCAGCCAAAACAGGGGCACTGAAGCTTTCTTT
TRBJ1-2	TRBV5-1	TRBD1	-	CASSLGGTGGGDGYTF	TGCGCCAGCAGCTTGGGAGGGACAGGAGGCGGCGATGGCTACACCTTC
TRBJ1-2	TRBV28	-	once	CASSSADGLYGYTF	TGTGCCAGCAGTTCAGCGGACGGACTCTATGGCTACACCTTC
TRBJ2-7	TRBV5-1	TRBD1	-	CASSPRTGGYEQYF	TGCGCCAGCAGCCCACGGACAGGGGGCTACGAGCAGTACTTC
TRBJ2-1	TRBV7-6	-	-	CASSPPGGALREQFF	TGTGCCAGCAGCCCCCCTGGAGGGGCCTTAAGGGAGCAGTTCTTC
TRBJ1-2	TRBV7-9	-	-	CASSLRQGNYGYTF	TGTGCCAGCAGCTTGAGGCAGGGAAACTATGGCTACACCTTC
TRBJ1-6	TRBV7-9	-	few	CASSLGTGNSPLHF	TGTGCCAGCAGCTTAGGAACGGGGAATTCACCCCTCCACTTT
TRBJ1-2	TRBV5-4	TRBD1	-	CASSTGTENYGYTF	TGTGCCAGCAGCACTGGGACAGAGAACTATGGCTACACCTTC
TRBJ2-7	TRBV3-1/TRBV3-2	TRBD2	-	CASSQVASGGEPSYEQYF	TGTGCCAGCAGCCAAGTGGCCAGCGGGGGGGAACCCTCCTACGAGCAGTACTTC
TRBJ1-1	TRBV5-4	-	-	CASSQQGLNTEAFF	TGTGCCAGCAGCCAACAGGGTCTTAACACTGAAGCTTTCTTT
TRBJ2-1	TRBV24-1	-	-	CATSDLSGDTYNEQFF	TGTGCCACCAGTGATTTATCGGGGGATACCTACAATGAGCAGTTCTTC
TRBJ1-4	TRBV18	TRBD1	-	CASSPSLTGKGEKLFF	TGTGCCAGCTCACCGTCGCTGACAGGGAAGGGGGAAAAACTGTTTTTT
TRBJ2-5	TRBV12-3/TRBV12-4	-	few	CASSFMETQYF	TGTGCCAGCAGTTTCATGGAGACCCAGTACTTC
TRBJ2-7	TRBV10-3	TRBD1	-	CAISEGQGAQYEQYF	TGTGCCATCAGTGAAGGACAGGGGGCGCAGTACGAGCAGTACTTC
TRBJ1-6	TRBV7-2	-	-	CASSLGPGGLSPLHF	TGTGCCAGCAGCTTGGGGCCTGGGGGACTTTCACCCCTCCACTTT
TRBJ2-1	TRBV15	-	-	CATSRGPSYNEQFF	TGTGCCACCAGCAGGGGGCCCTCCTACAATGAGCAGTTCTTC
TRBJ1-2	TRBV15	-	once	CATSRGDSDHGYTF	TGTGCCACCAGCAGAGGCGACAGCGACCATGGCTACACCTTC
TRBJ2-1	TRBV5-1	TRBD2	once	CASRAQAGETRPQFF	TGCGCCAGCAGGGCTCAAGCGGGGGAAACCCGACCGCAGTTCTTC
TRBJ1-5	TRBV2	TRBD1	-	CASSYDRALNQPQHF	TGTGCCAGCAGTTACGACAGGGCCCTCAATCAGCCCCAGCATTTT
TRBJ2-1	TRBV2	-	-	CASTEGRKLQAYNEQFF	TGTGCCAGCACCGAAGGTCGGAAACTCCAGGCCTACAATGAGCAGTTCTTC
TRBJ2-7	TRBV29-1	-	-	CSVRAHGSEQYF	TGCAGCGTCCGGGCTCACGGGAGCGAGCAGTACTTC
TRBJ1-6	TRBV3-1/TRBV3-2	TRBD1	once	CASSRDRVDSPLHF	TGTGCCAGCAGTCGCGACAGGGTTGATTCACCCCTCCACTTT
TRBJ1-5	TRBV30	-	-	CAWSPGQDQPQHF	TGTGCCTGGAGTCCGGGACAAGATCAGCCCCAGCATTTT